These 20 T cell receptor beta chains originate from one sample sequenced in a study of blood T cell repertoires in COVID-19 (TCRdb year 2020). Receptor libraries were prepared by the immunoSEQ multiplex PCR assay. As stored in TCRdb, this immuneACCESS dataset retains in-frame rearrangements with V and J assigned. A fraction of the clones does not appear; measured against another copy, unresolved V genes explain less than half of the discrepancy, and the remainder lacks a known reason. Counted in this sample were approximately 120,000 clones; approximately 87% of them appeared once. The ten largest clones take up 15% to 20% of the sample. Source material: peripheral blood. The receptors were gathered from a woman aged 55-75 years with acute or convalescent COVID-19.

The chain joins TRBV2 to TRBJ1-1, with D unresolved. The CDR3 is 14 residues long. Trimming stripped 5 bases from V and 1 base from J, with 11 bases between. The germline CDR1 and CDR2 sequences are SNHLY and FYNNEI. CDR3 residues: CASSPSSTNTEAFF. Written as DNA, the CDR3 is TGTGCCAGCAGTCCTTCGAGTACGAACACTGAAGCTTTCTTT. Complete variable domain (other parts from reference TRBV2 and TRBJ1-1): EPEVTQTPSHQVTQMGQEVILRCVPISNHLYFYWYRQILGQKVEFLVSFYNNEISEKSEIFDDQFSVERPDGSNFTLKIRSTKLEDSAMYFCASSPSSTNTEAFFGQGTRLTVV.

This clone was detected once. The chain uses TRBV5-1 and TRBJ1-1; possible D gene TRBD1, 6 bases. Germline V gene sequence: CDR1 SGHRS, CDR2 YFSETQ. The V end was cut by 0 bases, the J end by 5 bases, with 11 bases between. The CDR3 consists of 14 residues. The chain's CDR3 is CASSLAQGLTEAFF. CDR3 bases: TGCGCCAGCAGCTTGGCACAGGGTCTGACTGAAGCTTTCTTT. Variable domain in full (rest from reference TRBV5-1 and TRBJ1-1): KAGVTQTPRYLIKTRGQQVTLSCSPISGHRSVSWYQQTPGQGLQFLFEYFSETQRNKGNFPGRFSGRQFSNSRSEMNVSTLELGDSALYLCASSLAQGLTEAFFGQGTRLTVV.

The chain employs TRBV7-9 and TRBJ2-7; no definite D call. This CDR3 is 13 amino acids long. The V gene lost 5 bases and the J gene lost 8 bases, with 16 bases spanning the gap. Germline V CDR1 and CDR2: SEHNR, FQNEAQ (reference sequence). The CDR3 here is CASSPPPNSKQYF. The CDR3 region has the DNA TGTGCCAGCAGCCCCCCCCCAAACAGCAAGCAGTACTTC. The full variable domain, its missing parts supplied by reference TRBV7-9 and TRBJ2-7, is DTGVSQNPRHKITKRGQNVTFRCDPISEHNRLYWYRQTLGQGPEFLTYFQNEAQLEKSRLLSDRFSAERPKGSFSTLEIQRTEQGDSAMYLCASSPPPNSKQYFGPGTRLTVT.

The count of this clone is one. The gene calls are TRBV6-4 and TRBJ1-2; tentative D call: TRBD1 (5 bases). Looked up from germline, CDR1 is MRHNA and CDR2 is SNTAGT. V lost 6 bases, J lost 6 bases, and 14 bases lay in between. The CDR3 contains 13 residues. The CDR3 protein is CASRTTPGDGYTF. CDR3 bases: TGTGCCAGCAGGACCACCCCGGGGGATGGCTACACCTTC.

V is TRBV27 and J is TRBJ2-2; TRBD2 is a possible D gene (5 bases). Trimming left V 5 bases short and J 5 bases short, with 12 bases between. CDR1 is MNHEY and CDR2 is SMNVEV in the germline V gene (reference sequence). This CDR3 is 14 amino acids long. CDR3 loop: CASSPPGSTGELFF. In nucleotides, the CDR3 is TGTGCCAGCAGTCCACCGGGATCGACCGGGGAGCTGTTTTTT.

The rearrangement joins TRBV7-9 to TRBJ1-5, with 7 positions matching TRBD1. Germline loops: CDR1 SEHNR, CDR2 FQNEAQ (reference sequence). The trim removed 6 bases at V and 2 bases at J, leaving 4 bases unmatched. This CDR3 region has 14 residues. The CDR3 protein is CASRTGDGNQPQHF. The CDR3, as DNA: TGTGCCAGCAGAACAGGGGATGGCAATCAGCCCCAGCATTTT.

The rearrangement joins TRBV15 to TRBJ2-7; 8 positions match TRBD2. The junction had 10 bases not matched to a gene; V was cut back by 1 base and J by 5 bases. CDR1 LNHNV and CDR2 YYDKDF come from the germline V gene (reference sequence). The CDR3 is 16 residues long. The CDR3 region has the DNA TGTGCCACCAGCAGAGCCTCGGGAGGGCTTTCTCACGAGCAGTACTTC. This encodes CATSRASGGLSHEQYF.

The chain combines TRBV27 with TRBJ1-1; no reliable D call. CDR1 is MNHEY, CDR2 SMNVEV, per germline (reference sequence). This CDR3 region has 13 residues. V lost 11 bases and J 4 bases, leaving 17 bases between the germline ends. The CDR3 region has the DNA TGTGCCTCACATCGGGGTTTTGGCACTGAAGCTTTCTTT. Encoded protein: CASHRGFGTEAFF.

This chain joins TRBV25-1 and TRBJ2-7, with a possible D match to TRBD2 (5 bases). The CDR3 runs 13 residues. Per germline, CDR1 MGHDK and CDR2 SYGVNS. V shed 5 bases and J shed 0 bases, with 8 bases lying between them. DNA for the CDR3: TGTGCCAGCAGTTCAAGCGGCTCCTACGAGCAGTACTTC. It specifies CASSSSGSYEQYF.

The chain joins TRBV25-1 to TRBJ2-7; TRBD1 agrees at 7 bases. Germline loops: CDR1 MGHDK, CDR2 SYGVNS. The V and J ends lost 5 bases and 3 bases, in that order; junction bases with no gene match: 10. The CDR3 spans 15 residues. The CDR3 loop is CASSPGTAPYYEQYF. Written as DNA, the CDR3 is TGTGCCAGCAGTCCGGGGACAGCCCCATACTACGAGCAGTACTTC.

The genes are TRBV7-6 and TRBJ2-5; 7 bases match TRBD1. V lost 0 bases to trimming and J lost 1 base; unmatched junction nucleotides: 8. Looked up from germline, CDR1 is SGHVS and CDR2 is FNYEAQ. This CDR3 spans 17 amino acids. In DNA, the CDR3 is TGTGCCAGCAGCTTAGCTCCACCAAGACAGGGCCAAGAGACCCAGTACTTC. As protein: CASSLAPPRQGQETQYF.

About this clone itself: This sample also contains other DNA sequences that code for the same CDR3. The chain uses TRBV18 and TRBJ1-1; D gene uncertain. The germline gives CDR1 KGHSH, CDR2 LQKENI. The CDR3 is 14 residues long. V dropped 0 bases and J dropped 2 bases, with 7 bases sitting between them. The CDR3 nucleotides read TGTGCCAGCTCACCACCAGCAGGCAACACTGAAGCTTTCTTT. Its translation is CASSPPAGNTEAFF. Supplemented by reference TRBV18 and TRBJ1-1, the full variable domain reads NAGVMQNPRHLVRRRGQEARLRCSPMKGHSHVYWYRQLPEEGLKFMVYLQKENIIDESGMPKERFSAEFPKEGPSILRIQQVVRGDSAAYFCASSPPAGNTEAFFGQGTRLTVV.

This clone was observed a handful of times. The chain links TRBV6-5 to TRBJ1-1, with D possibly being TRBD1 (5 bases). The CDR3 runs to 13 residues. CDR1 MNHEY and CDR2 SVGAGI come from the germline V gene. V was cut by 5 bases and J by 5 bases, with 12 bases left in between. Here the CDR3 reads CASSRRVATEAFF. The CDR3 nucleotides are TGTGCCAGCAGTCGCAGGGTGGCGACTGAAGCTTTCTTT.

The genes are TRBV3-1 (or the pseudogene TRBV3-2) and TRBJ2-3; D possibly corresponds to TRBD2 (6 bases). The ends were cut back, 4 bases at V and 8 bases at J, with 22 bases in the middle. CDR1 LGHDT and CDR2 YNNKEL come from the germline V gene (reference sequence). The CDR3 loop spans 16 amino acids. The CDR3 spells CASSPPGGDPSVTQYF. The CDR3 DNA sequence: TGTGCCAGCAGCCCTCCCGGCGGGGACCCGTCCGTTACGCAGTATTTT.

The rearrangement uses TRBV5-4 and TRBJ2-5, with D perhaps matching TRBD1 (5 bases). The CDR3 sequence is 14 residues long. Germline V gives CDR1 SGHNT, CDR2 YYREEE (reference sequence). V lost 2 bases and J 7 bases, leaving 15 bases between the germline ends. As DNA, the CDR3 is TGTGCCAGCAGCTTCAGGGTAGGCCCGGGGACCCAGTACTTC. It yields the protein CASSFRVGPGTQYF.

This clone appeared a single time. V usage is TRBV3-1 (or the pseudogene TRBV3-2) and J usage is TRBJ2-5, with TRBD2 matching 8 bases. CDR3 size: 14 residues. The junction had 6 bases not matched to a gene; V was cut back by 5 bases and J by 4 bases. Germline V gene sequence: CDR1 LGHDT, CDR2 YNNKEL (reference sequence). CDR3 DNA sequence: TGTGCCAGCAGCTTCGGACTAGCCGGAGAGACCCAGTACTTC. The encoded protein is CASSFGLAGETQYF.

This clone showed up just a few times. This sequence joins TRBV9 and TRBJ2-5; TRBD1 agrees at 10 bases. Per the germline V gene, CDR1 is SGDLS and CDR2 is YYNGEE. The CDR3 sequence is 14 residues long. The V gene end was trimmed by 4 bases and the J gene end by 5 bases; junction bases not matched to a gene: 5. The CDR3 DNA reads as TGTGCCAGCAGCTGGGGACAGGGGTTTGAGACCCAGTACTTC. Its translation: CASSWGQGFETQYF. The full variable domain, rest sourced from reference TRBV9 and TRBJ2-5, is DSGVTQTPKHLITATGQRVTLRCSPRSGDLSVYWYQQSLDQGLQFLIQYYNGEERAKGNILERFSAQQFPDLHSELNLSSLELGDSALYFCASSWGQGFETQYFGPGTRLLVL.

The rearrangement uses TRBV5-5 and TRBJ1-2; TRBD1 might be the D (5 bases). This CDR3 comprises 13 residues. From germline, CDR1 is SGHKS and CDR2 YYEKEE (reference sequence). Trimming left V 4 bases short and J 4 bases short, with 11 bases between. CDR3 sequence (DNA): TGTGCCAGCAGCGACGGGGGAGGCTATGGCTACACCTTC. Translating gives CASSDGGGYGYTF.

The chain is built from TRBV11-2 and TRBJ2-3, with TRBD2 matching over 8 bases. V lost 5 bases, J lost 10 bases, and 5 bases stayed unmatched. The CDR3 runs to 12 residues. CDR1 and CDR2 (germline): SGHAT, FQNNGV. CDR3 bases: TGTGCCAGCAGCCCGGGAGGGTTGGCGCAGTATTTT. This gives the protein CASSPGGLAQYF.

This chain uses TRBV5-1 with TRBJ2-1; 10 bases align to TRBD2. This CDR3 is built from 16 residues. J was trimmed by 4 bases and V by 4 bases; bases with no gene match: 8. Germline V gene lookup returns CDR1 SGHRS and CDR2 YFSETQ. CDR3 DNA: TGCGCCAGCAGCCCTAATATAGCGGGAGGATACAATGAGCAGTTCTTC. Amino acid sequence: CASSPNIAGGYNEQFF.